The next 26 T cell receptor beta chains were all read from a single sample in a study of CD4+ T cells in melanoma. Measured with immunoSEQ multiplex PCR; TCRdb has only the in-frame clones, and not every one. The data contain around 18,000 clones, approximately 83% of them singletons. Material for sequencing was cells from a culture (not recorded whether cultured in vitro). The receptor set was obtained from a human donor with melanoma.

The gene calls are TRBV4-1 and TRBJ2-7, with a weak D call TRBD1 (5 bases). Germline V gene lookup returns CDR1 MGHRA and CDR2 YSYEKL. The CDR3 loop spans 14 amino acids. V was trimmed by 6 bases and J by 1 base, leaving 13 bases between them. The chain's CDR3 is CASSPSGKSYEQYF. CDR3 DNA sequence: TGCGCCAGCAGTCCCTCAGGGAAATCCTACGAGCAGTACTTC.

This clone occurred once. The chain uses TRBV11-2 and TRBJ2-7; TRBD1 aligns across 7 bases. The CDR3 spans 16 residues. Germline assignment: CDR1 SGHAT and CDR2 FQNNGV. Unmatched junction bases numbered 8, after V lost 1 base and J lost 2 bases. The CDR3 DNA reads as TGTGCCAGCAGCTTAGCCTTGGGACAGCCTACCTACGAGCAGTACTTC. This encodes CASSLALGQPTYEQYF.

This clone was seen more than once but under ten times. The chain is built from TRBV6-5 and TRBJ1-5; D ambiguous. Looked up from germline, CDR1 is MNHEY and CDR2 is SVGAGI. V shed 6 bases and J shed 2 bases, with 11 bases lying between them. The CDR3 consists of 14 residues. The CDR3 nucleotides are TGTGCCAGCAGCCCGGAGAGGCGCAATCAGCCCCAGCATTTT. Amino acids: CASSPERRNQPQHF.

V gene TRBV2 combines with J gene TRBJ1-2; the D is unclear. The CDR3 runs 11 residues. From germline, CDR1 is SNHLY and CDR2 FYNNEI. Trimming took 7 bases from V and 2 from J, leaving 5 bases between them. CDR3 loop: CASMTNYGYTF. The CDR3 DNA is TGTGCCAGCATGACGAACTATGGCTACACCTTC.

The chain couples TRBV7-9 to TRBJ2-1, with 8 bases lining up with TRBD2. The trim removed 4 bases at V and 6 bases at J, leaving 2 bases unmatched. This CDR3 has 13 amino acids. Looked up from germline, CDR1 is SEHNR and CDR2 is FQNEAQ (reference sequence). The CDR3 bases are TGTGCCAGCAGCTCCGGACTAGCCAATGAGCAGTTCTTC. Its translation is CASSSGLANEQFF.

The rearrangement links TRBV7-9 to TRBJ1-1; no clear D. V gave up 2 bases and J gave up 4 bases, with 8 bases separating them. Germline assignment: CDR1 SEHNR and CDR2 FQNEAQ (reference sequence). This CDR3 contains 13 residues. Written as DNA, the CDR3 is TGTGCCAGCAGCTTACGGTCGACCACTGAAGCTTTCTTT. This encodes CASSLRSTTEAFF.

V gene TRBV7-9 combines with J gene TRBJ1-3, with no clear D. V was pared by 1 base and J by 0 bases, with 10 bases between. CDR3 length equals 16 residues. CDR1 is SEHNR and CDR2 is FQNEAQ in the germline V gene (reference sequence). The CDR3: CASSLVASSSGNTIYF. CDR3 DNA sequence: TGTGCCAGCAGCTTAGTAGCGTCGAGCTCTGGAAACACCATATATTTT.

This sequence joins TRBV29-1 and TRBJ1-4; D remains ambiguous. The CDR3 runs to 12 residues. Trimming took 5 bases from V and 0 from J, leaving 4 bases between them. Germline lookup yields CDR1 SQVTM and CDR2 ANQGSEA. In DNA form, the CDR3 reads TGCAGCGTTAGTGCAACTAATGAAAAACTGTTTTTT. Translation gives CSVSATNEKLFF.

V is TRBV10-3 and J is TRBJ2-5, with 8 bases lining up with TRBD1. V trimming: 5 bases; J trimming: 4 bases; junction bases outside the gene matches: 3. CDR3 length equals 13 residues. Germline assignment: CDR1 ENHRY and CDR2 SYGVKD. CDR3 protein: CAISRTGTETQYF. In DNA form, the CDR3 reads TGTGCCATCAGTCGGACAGGGACAGAGACCCAGTACTTC.

V gene TRBV15 combines with J gene TRBJ2-7; D uncertain. CDR1 and CDR2 from the germline V gene are LNHNV and YYDKDF (reference sequence). This CDR3 region has 15 residues. Trimming took off 0 bases at V and 2 bases at J, with 11 bases between the two ends. CDR3 loop: CATSRDLSKAYEQYF. The CDR3 DNA follows: TGTGCCACCAGCAGAGATCTGAGTAAGGCCTACGAGCAGTACTTC.

The chain is built from TRBV7-2 and TRBJ2-3; D unresolved. V was shortened by 3 bases and J by 4 bases, with 8 bases between the two germline ends. CDR3 size: 13 residues. In germline, CDR1 is SGHTA, CDR2 FQGNSA. The CDR3 nucleotides read TGTGCCAGCAGCTTTGCCACGGCAGATACGCAGTATTTT. Its protein product is CASSFATADTQYF.

The chain joins TRBV7-2 to TRBJ2-1, with 10 bases aligning to TRBD2. Trimming removed 8 bases from V and 6 bases from J; junction bases left unmatched: 10. Germline V gives CDR1 SGHTA, CDR2 FQGNSA. The CDR3 is 15 amino acids. The CDR3 nucleotides are TGTGCCAGCCCGAAGGGTAGCGGGGGGCGCAATGAGCAGTTCTTC. Protein: CASPKGSGGRNEQFF.

V is TRBV20-1 and J is TRBJ2-7; D is undetermined. The germline V gene has CDR1 DFQATT and CDR2 SNEGSKA (reference sequence). The CDR3 runs 11 residues. V was trimmed by 3 bases and J by 3 bases, leaving 6 bases between them. The CDR3 reads CSARIGYEQYF. The CDR3 DNA reads as TGCAGTGCTAGGATCGGCTACGAGCAGTACTTC.

V gene TRBV5-1 combines with J gene TRBJ1-4; 8 bases map to TRBD1. Germline CDR1 is SGHRS and CDR2 is YFSETQ. This CDR3 region has 19 residues. The J segment lost 3 bases and the V segment lost 4 bases, leaving 17 bases of the junction unmatched. The CDR3 DNA is TGCGCCAGCAGCAGGACCCAGGGGGCAAGGGCGGCAGCTAATGAAAAACTGTTTTTT. Translated: CASSRTQGARAAANEKLFF.

The gene calls are TRBV10-3 and TRBJ1-3; 7 bases fit TRBD1. This CDR3 region has 14 residues. The germline V gene encodes CDR1 ENHRY and CDR2 SYGVKD. J gave up 0 bases and V 11 bases, and 7 bases lay outside the gene matches. CDR3 nucleotide sequence: TGTGCCTCGGGACAGACGTACTCTGGAAACACCATATATTTT. The encoded protein is CASGQTYSGNTIYF.

This clone was seen a handful of times. The V gene is TRBV7-3, the J gene TRBJ2-3; D is possibly TRBD2 (6 bases). The CDR3 has 17 residues. Germline loops: CDR1 SGHTA, CDR2 FQGTGA. The V end was cut by 2 bases, the J end by 0 bases, with 15 bases between. CDR3 sequence (DNA): TGTGCCAGCAGCTTATTTTCGGGCGGGAAAAGCACAGATACGCAGTATTTT. Translated: CASSLFSGGKSTDTQYF.

The CDR3 coding sequence is TGTGCCAGCAGCCGCCAGGGTTCTAGCACAGATACGCAGTATTTT. Amino acids: CASSRQGSSTDTQYF. V gene TRBV7-9 combines with J gene TRBJ2-3, with D possibly matching TRBD1 (5 bases). Germline CDR1 and CDR2: SEHNR and FQNEAQ (reference sequence). This CDR3 region has 15 residues. The V and J ends lost 5 bases and 0 bases respectively, with 12 bases between them.

The chain carries TRBV19 and TRBJ2-5, with D uncertain. Germline V gives CDR1 LNHDA, CDR2 SQIVND (reference sequence). The length of the CDR3 is 12 residues. V was cut by 5 bases and J by 5 bases, with 9 bases left in between. The CDR3 bases are TGTGCCAGTAGTTACGACTCCGAGACCCAGTACTTC. It yields the protein CASSYDSETQYF.

This clone was counted once. The chain links TRBV27 to TRBJ1-6; 8 bases map to TRBD1. Germline lookup yields CDR1 MNHEY and CDR2 SMNVEV (reference sequence). The CDR3 runs 16 residues. Trimming cost V 5 bases and J 6 bases; bases outside gene matches: 9. The CDR3 reads CASSTRDRRLNSPLHF. The CDR3, as DNA: TGTGCCAGCAGTACCCGGGACAGGCGCCTTAATTCACCCCTCCACTTT.

The chain carries TRBV29-1 and TRBJ1-2, with a possible D match to TRBD1 (5 bases). This CDR3 contains 13 residues. The germline gives CDR1 SQVTM, CDR2 ANQGSEA. With 6 bases removed from V and 6 bases from J, the gap between germline ends came to 17 bases. CDR3 loop: CSVLVRVGDGYTF. The DNA of the CDR3 is TGCAGCGTCCTTGTCAGGGTCGGGGATGGCTACACCTTC.

V usage is TRBV6-1 and J usage is TRBJ1-1; 7 bases are a match to TRBD1. The V gene's germline CDR1 is MNHNS and CDR2 SASEGT. V was clipped by 4 bases and J by 1 base; unmatched bases: 6. The CDR3 spans 15 residues. The CDR3 region is CASSARDRGNTEAFF. DNA of the CDR3: TGTGCCAGCAGTGCCCGGGACAGAGGGAACACTGAAGCTTTCTTT.

The gene calls are TRBV7-3 and TRBJ2-2; 8 positions match TRBD2. The CDR3 runs to 14 residues. V shed 8 bases and J 5 bases; nucleotides not matched to a gene: 7. Per germline, CDR1 SGHTA and CDR2 FQGTGA. CDR3 DNA sequence: TGTGCCAGCTCCTCCGGGGGGGGGACCGGGGAGCTGTTTTTT. The encoded protein is CASSSGGGTGELFF.

The V call is TRBV7-8, the J call TRBJ1-2; no firm D call. This CDR3 has 16 amino acids. Germline assignment: CDR1 SGHVS and CDR2 FQNEAQ. Between the trimmed V and J ends, which lost 1 base and 6 bases, there was a span of 18 bases. The CDR3 bases are TGTGCCAGCAGCTTAGAAGCGCGCCGAGCCTCAAATGGCTACACCTTC. Protein product: CASSLEARRASNGYTF.

There are a few counts of this clone. The chain recombines TRBV18 with TRBJ2-5; D possibly uses TRBD1 or TRBD2 (6 bases each). This CDR3 region has 15 residues. Germline-derived CDR1 and CDR2 are KGHSH and LQKENI. V lost 6 bases and J lost 6, with 20 bases in between. CDR3 bases: TGTGCCAGCTCGGATAGGAGGGGGGCCGTAAAGACCCAGTACTTC. Protein: CASSDRRGAVKTQYF.

V is TRBV4-1 and J is TRBJ1-1; the D gene is possibly TRBD1 (6 bases). CDR1 and CDR2 from the germline V gene are MGHRA and YSYEKL. V was clipped by 4 bases and J by 6 bases, with 15 bases between them. The CDR3 length is 14 residues. CDR3 residues: CASSRPSGGAEAFF. The CDR3 DNA follows: TGCGCCAGCAGCCGACCTTCGGGGGGCGCTGAAGCTTTCTTT.

The chain carries TRBV2 and TRBJ1-5; the D is unclear. The length of the CDR3 is 15 residues. Germline V CDR1 and CDR2: SNHLY, FYNNEI. Trimming shortened V by 7 bases and J by 0 bases, and 13 bases separated the two germline ends. CDR3 nucleotide sequence: TGTGCCAGCAAGTCCAGGCGAGATAGCAATCAGCCCCAGCATTTT. Translated: CASKSRRDSNQPQHF.